The 3 T cell receptor beta chains listed next were all sequenced from one sample in a study of blood T cells in healthy people across ages. Through a sample-barcoded 5' primer and a J-beta primer mix, a second PCR was run for roughly 7 to 12 cycles. TCRdb independently ran MiXCR on the 5' RACE reads; one entry per CDR3 protein. The sample holds about a million distinct CDR3 sequences, roughly 47% seen once. Sequencing was performed on blood. The receptors derive from a woman aged 55 to 70 in good health.

This clonotype was detected a few times. The chain couples TRBV7-2 to TRBJ1-2, with 9 bases fitting TRBD1. Germline CDR1 and CDR2: SGHTA and FQGNSA. Trimming cost V 6 bases and J 9 bases; bases outside gene matches: 8. This CDR3 spans 13 amino acids. CDR3 sequence (DNA): TGTGCCAGCAGGACCGAGGACAGGGGTCGCTACACCTTC. Protein product: CASRTEDRGRYTF. The whole variable domain, remainder taken from reference TRBV7-2 and TRBJ1-2, is GAGVSQSPSNKVTEKGKDVELRCDPISGHTALYWYRQSLGQGLEFLIYFQGNSAPDKSGLPSDRFSAERTGGSVSTLTIQRTQQEDSAVYLCASRTEDRGRYTFGSGTRLTVV.

This clonotype was picked up a small number of times. The chain couples TRBV20-1 to TRBJ2-7; unclear D gene. V lost 4 bases, J lost 3 bases, and 16 bases lay in between. This CDR3 region has 14 residues. Per the germline V gene, CDR1 is DFQATT and CDR2 is SNEGSKA (reference sequence). CDR3: CSATNAKRRYEQYF. The CDR3 DNA sequence: TGCAGTGCTACCAATGCCAAACGACGCTACGAGCAGTACTTC.

CDR3 protein: CASSPAQGNSPLHF. In nucleotides, the CDR3 is TGTGCCAGCAGCCCTGCCCAGGGGAACTCACCCCTCCACTTT. V is TRBV7-9 and J is TRBJ1-6, with D perhaps TRBD1 (6 bases). The CDR3 is 14 amino acids. CDR1 is SEHNR, CDR2 FQNEAQ, per germline (reference sequence). Trimming pared 5 bases from V and 10 bases from J, leaving 15 bases between.